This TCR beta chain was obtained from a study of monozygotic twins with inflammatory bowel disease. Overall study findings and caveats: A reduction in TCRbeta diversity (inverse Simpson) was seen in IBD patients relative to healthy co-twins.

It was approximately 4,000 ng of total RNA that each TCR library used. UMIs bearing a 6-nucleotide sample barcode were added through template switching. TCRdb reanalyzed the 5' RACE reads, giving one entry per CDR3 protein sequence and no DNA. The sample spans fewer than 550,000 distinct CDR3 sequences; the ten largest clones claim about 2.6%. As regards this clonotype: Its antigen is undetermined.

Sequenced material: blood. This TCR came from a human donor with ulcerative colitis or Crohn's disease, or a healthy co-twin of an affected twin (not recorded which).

The CDR3 region is CASSFPPGQSVGELFF. The chain carries TRBV5-4 and TRBJ2-2; TCRdb proposes TRBD1, but this gene call is untestable without DNA. The CDR3 runs 16 residues. Looked up from germline, CDR1 is SGHNT and CDR2 is YYREEE (reference sequence). The whole variable domain, filled in from reference TRBV5-4 and TRBJ2-2, reads ETGVTQSPTHLIKTRGQQVTLRCSSQSGHNTVSWYQQALGQGPQFIFQYYREEENGRGNFPPRFSGLQFPNYSSELNVNALELDDSALYLCASSFPPGQSVGELFFGEGSRLTVL.